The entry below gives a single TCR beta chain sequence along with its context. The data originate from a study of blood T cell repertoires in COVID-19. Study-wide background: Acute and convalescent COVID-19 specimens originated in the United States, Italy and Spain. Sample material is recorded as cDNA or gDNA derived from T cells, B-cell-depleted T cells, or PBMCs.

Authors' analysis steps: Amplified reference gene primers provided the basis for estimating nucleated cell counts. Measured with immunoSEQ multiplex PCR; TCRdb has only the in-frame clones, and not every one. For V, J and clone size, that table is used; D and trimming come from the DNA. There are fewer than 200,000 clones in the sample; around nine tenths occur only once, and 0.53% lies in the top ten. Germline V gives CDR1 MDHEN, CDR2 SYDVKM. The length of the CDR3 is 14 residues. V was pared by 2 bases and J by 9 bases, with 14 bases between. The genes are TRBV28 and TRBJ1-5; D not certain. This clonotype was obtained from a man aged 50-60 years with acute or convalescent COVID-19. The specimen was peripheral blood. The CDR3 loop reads CASSLGGRGRPQHF. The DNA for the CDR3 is TGTGCCAGCAGTTTAGGAGGGCGAGGGAGGCCCCAGCATTTT.